Sequencing of this TCR beta chain was carried out in a study of T cells expressing NK-cell markers. Turning to the study itself: Investigators obtained TCR beta repertoires from sorted CD3+CD56+NKG2C+, CD3+CD56+NKG2C- and CD3+CD56-NKG2C+ T cells.

As to this clonotype: No antigen is known for it.

General study findings and limits: In several donors, dominant clonotypes made up roughly 28.3-65% of CD3+CD56-NKG2C+ cells.

From its re-call of the 5' RACE reads, TCRdb lists each CDR3 protein once, without DNA. This sample's table reports 250,000 to 300,000 distinct CDR3 sequences. Material for sequencing was blood T cells: a sorted CD56 or NKG2C T cell subset, CD4+ or CD8+ T cells, or bulk PBMC T cells (not recorded which). The source of this sequence is a man aged 18 to 30 in good health.

Here the CDR3 reads CASNNRLAGEGEQFF. This chain uses TRBV7-2 with TRBJ2-1; TCRdb names TRBD2, which stays unverified in the absence of DNA. Germline CDR1 and CDR2: SGHTA and FQGNSA. The CDR3 loop spans 15 amino acids.